Listed here is a single T cell receptor beta chain. The antigen remains unidentified. The data were taken from a study of long-term antiretroviral therapy in people with HIV. Study findings and constraints: Relative to transplant donor controls, diversity remained lower despite increasing after ART. Pre-ART-expanded clones dominated the repertoire at all time points. Among HIV repertoires, CDR3 length ranges were narrower than those of controls.

CDR3 length: 13 amino acids. V lost 1 base and J 5 bases, leaving 9 bases between the germline ends. Germline V gene sequence: CDR1 MGHRA, CDR2 YSYEKL. With survey level as its setting, the immunoSEQ assay was v3.0. The method was immunoSEQ multiplex PCR; TCRdb's version includes in-frame clones alone and lacks a portion of them. The sample yields some 11,000 clones, roughly 80% seen once. This chain connects TRBV4-1 to TRBJ2-7; the D is unclear. The receptor was derived from a man aged 50 or older with HIV. Sequenced here: unsorted PBMCs, sampled about 7 years after starting antiretroviral therapy. The CDR3 region is CASSQARRNEQYF. For the CDR3, the DNA is TGCGCCAGCAGCCAAGCGAGAAGAAACGAGCAGTACTTC.